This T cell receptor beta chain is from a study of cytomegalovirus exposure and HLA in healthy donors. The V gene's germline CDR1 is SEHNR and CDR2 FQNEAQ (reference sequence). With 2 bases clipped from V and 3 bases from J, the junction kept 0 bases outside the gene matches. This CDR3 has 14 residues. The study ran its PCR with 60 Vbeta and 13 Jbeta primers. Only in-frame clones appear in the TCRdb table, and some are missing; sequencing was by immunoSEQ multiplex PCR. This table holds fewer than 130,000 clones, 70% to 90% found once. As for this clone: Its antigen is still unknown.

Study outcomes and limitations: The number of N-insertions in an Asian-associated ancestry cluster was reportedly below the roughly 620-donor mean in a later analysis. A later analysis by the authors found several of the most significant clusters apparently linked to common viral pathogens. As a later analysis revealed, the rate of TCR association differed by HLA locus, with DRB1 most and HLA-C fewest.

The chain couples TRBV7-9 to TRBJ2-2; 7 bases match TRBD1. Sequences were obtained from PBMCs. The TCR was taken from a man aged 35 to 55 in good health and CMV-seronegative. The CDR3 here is CASSLQGDTGELFF. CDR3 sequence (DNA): TGTGCCAGCAGCTTACAGGGGGACACCGGGGAGCTGTTTTTT.